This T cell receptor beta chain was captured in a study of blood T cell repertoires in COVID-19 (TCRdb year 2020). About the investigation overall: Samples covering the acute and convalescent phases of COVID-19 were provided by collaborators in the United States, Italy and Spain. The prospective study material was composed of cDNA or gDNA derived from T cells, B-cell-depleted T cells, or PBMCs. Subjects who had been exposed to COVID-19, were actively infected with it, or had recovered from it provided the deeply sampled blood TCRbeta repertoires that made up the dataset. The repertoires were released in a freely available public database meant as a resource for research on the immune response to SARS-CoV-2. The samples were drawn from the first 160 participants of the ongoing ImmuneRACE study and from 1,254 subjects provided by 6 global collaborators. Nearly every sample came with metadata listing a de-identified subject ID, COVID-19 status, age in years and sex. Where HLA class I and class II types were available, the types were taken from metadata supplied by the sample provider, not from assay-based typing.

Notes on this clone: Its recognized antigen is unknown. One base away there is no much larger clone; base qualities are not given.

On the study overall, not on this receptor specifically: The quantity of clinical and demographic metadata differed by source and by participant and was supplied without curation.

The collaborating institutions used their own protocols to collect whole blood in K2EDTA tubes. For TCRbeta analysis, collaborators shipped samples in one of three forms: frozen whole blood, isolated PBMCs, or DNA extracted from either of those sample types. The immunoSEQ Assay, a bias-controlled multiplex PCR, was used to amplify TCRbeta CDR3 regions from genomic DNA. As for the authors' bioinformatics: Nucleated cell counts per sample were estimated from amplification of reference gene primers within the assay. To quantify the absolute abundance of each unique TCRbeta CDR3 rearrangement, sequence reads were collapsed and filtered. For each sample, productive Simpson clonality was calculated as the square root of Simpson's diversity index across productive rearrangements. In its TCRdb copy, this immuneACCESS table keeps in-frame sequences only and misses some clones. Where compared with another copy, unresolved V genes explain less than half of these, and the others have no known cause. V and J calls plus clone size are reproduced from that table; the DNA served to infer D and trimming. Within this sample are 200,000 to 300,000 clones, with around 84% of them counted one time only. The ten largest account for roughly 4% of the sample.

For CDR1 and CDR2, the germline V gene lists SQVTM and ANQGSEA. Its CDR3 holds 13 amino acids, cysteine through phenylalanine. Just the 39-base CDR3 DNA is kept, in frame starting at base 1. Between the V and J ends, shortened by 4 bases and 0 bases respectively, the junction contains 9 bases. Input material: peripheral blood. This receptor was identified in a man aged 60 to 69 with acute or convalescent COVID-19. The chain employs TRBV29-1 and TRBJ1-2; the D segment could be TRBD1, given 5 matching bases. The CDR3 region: CSVGGGANYGYTF. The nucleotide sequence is TGCAGCGTTGGTGGAGGGGCTAACTATGGCTACACCTTC.